One sample yielded the 32 T cell receptor beta chains listed below, sequenced in a study of T cells expressing NK-cell markers. From the 5' RACE reads, TCRdb lists one entry per CDR3 protein and no DNA. The ten top clones account for over 8.5%, within a sample of 300,000 to 500,000 distinct CDR3 sequences. Sequencing input: blood T cells: a sorted CD56 or NKG2C T cell subset, CD4+ or CD8+ T cells, or bulk PBMC T cells (not recorded which). The source of these receptors is a woman in her fifties or sixties in good health.

The V and J genes are TRBV6-1 and TRBJ2-3; TCRdb calls TRBD2, which cannot be checked without DNA. From germline, CDR1 is MNHNS and CDR2 SASEGT. This CDR3 spans 14 amino acids. This chain's CDR3 is CASSDERLTDTQYF.

V usage is TRBV5-4 and J usage is TRBJ2-2. Germline assignment: CDR1 SGHNT and CDR2 YYREEE (reference sequence). The CDR3 is made up of 13 amino acids. CDR3 amino acids: CASSLRATGELFF.

The chain couples TRBV12-3 or TRBV12-4 to TRBJ1-5. The CDR3 sequence is 13 residues long. CDR3 sequence reads: CASSLMGGQPQHF.

The chain employs TRBV3-1 and TRBJ1-1. The germline V gene has CDR1 LGHDT and CDR2 YNNKEL (reference sequence). CDR3 length: 16 amino acids. This CDR3 is CASSQGRTGGSTEAFF.

The rearrangement uses TRBV20-1 and TRBJ1-4; TCRdb names TRBD1, which stays unverified in the absence of DNA. The CDR3 spans 14 residues. Germline CDR1 reads DFQATT; CDR2 reads SNEGSKA (reference sequence). CDR3 region: CSALRGEGIEKLFF.

The J gene is TRBJ2-4, the V gene TRBV10-3. The CDR3 consists of 16 residues. The germline V gene has CDR1 ENHRY and CDR2 SYGVKD. This CDR3 is CAISESKHLAKNIQYF.

CDR3 sequence: CASSQESPTDTQYF. The chain couples TRBV4-1 to TRBJ2-3; TCRdb reports TRBD2, a call that lacks DNA to check it against. CDR3 length equals 14 residues. Germline V lookup: CDR1 MGHRA, CDR2 YSYEKL.

CDR3 in amino acids: CASSEYRQAGELFF. The V gene is TRBV25-1, the J gene TRBJ2-2. Per germline, CDR1 MGHDK and CDR2 SYGVNS. The CDR3 extends over 14 amino acids.

By frequency, this clonotype registers medium-sized. The chain employs TRBV3-1 and TRBJ1-6; the TRBD1 assignment by TCRdb is unverifiable without DNA. Germline V gene sequence: CDR1 LGHDT, CDR2 YNNKEL (reference sequence). There are 16 residues in the CDR3. CDR3 residues: CASSQVRTGGNSPLHF.

The chain employs TRBV4-1 and TRBJ1-6. The CDR3 has 16 amino acids. Germline CDR1 is MGHRA and CDR2 is YSYEKL. CDR3 residues: CASSSVGGFKNSPLHF.

The rearrangement joins TRBV7-8 to TRBJ2-1; the D gene TCRdb calls, TRBD2, cannot be checked with no DNA. CDR3 length: 17 amino acids. In germline, CDR1 is SGHVS, CDR2 FQNEAQ. CDR3 residues: CASSLVIPLDSYNEQFF.

This chain links TRBV6-5 with TRBJ1-3. The CDR3 sequence is 16 residues long. Germline assignment: CDR1 MNHEY and CDR2 SVGAGI. Here the CDR3 reads CASSYRPLSSGNTIYF.

V is TRBV24-1 and J is TRBJ2-2; TCRdb's D gene call, TRBD1, goes unchecked for lack of DNA. Germline V CDR1 and CDR2: KGHDR, SFDVKD. The CDR3 consists of 19 residues. The CDR3 sequence: CATSDPLRDRVRATGELFF.

The V gene is TRBV5-1, the J gene TRBJ2-1; the TCRdb call, TRBD2, lacks DNA for checking. The germline V gene has CDR1 SGHRS and CDR2 YFSETQ. The CDR3 extends over 13 amino acids. CDR3 sequence: CASSLVSGPEQFF.

The chain couples TRBV18 to TRBJ2-3; the TRBD2 assignment by TCRdb is unverifiable without DNA. Germline lookup yields CDR1 KGHSH and CDR2 LQKENI. The CDR3 is 16 amino acids. The CDR3 loop is CASSPSSGRGTDTQYF.

The gene calls are TRBV29-1 and TRBJ2-7; lacking DNA, the TRBD1 call made by TCRdb goes unchecked. The CDR3 spans 14 residues. Germline values: CDR1 SQVTM, CDR2 ANQGSEA. The CDR3 protein is CSVRDRVGSGEQYF.

The chain uses TRBV6-2 or TRBV6-3 and TRBJ2-1; checking the TCRdb D call of TRBD2 is not possible without DNA. The CDR3 consists of 14 residues. Germline V lookup: CDR1 MNHEY, CDR2 SVGEGT. CDR3 amino acids: CASTNPAGSNEQFF.

The V gene is TRBV20-1, the J gene TRBJ2-2. In germline, CDR1 is DFQATT, CDR2 SNEGSKA (reference sequence). The CDR3 has 12 residues. The chain's CDR3 is CSAGVGFGELFF.

V is TRBV12-3 or TRBV12-4 and J is TRBJ2-3; TCRdb calls TRBD2, which cannot be checked without DNA. CDR3 size: 18 residues. CDR3 loop: CASSQRGMTSGSTDTQYF.

The V gene is TRBV10-2, the J gene TRBJ2-7; as DNA is missing, the TRBD2 call by TCRdb cannot be tested. This CDR3 region has 17 residues. Germline CDR1 and CDR2: WSHSY and SAAADI. The CDR3 here is CASSTPADRTSSYEQYF.

The chain links TRBV20-1 to TRBJ1-1. CDR3 length: 15 amino acids. CDR1 DFQATT and CDR2 SNEGSKA come from the germline V gene (reference sequence). CDR3 sequence: CSARGIGRSNTEAFF.

The chain combines TRBV7-9 with TRBJ2-1. The length of the CDR3 is 15 residues. Germline V gene data show CDR1 as SEHNR and CDR2 as FQNEAQ (reference sequence). The CDR3 is CASSNPASSYNEQFF.

The chain uses TRBV25-1 and TRBJ2-7. This CDR3 contains 12 residues. CDR1 and CDR2 (germline): MGHDK, SYGVNS. CDR3 amino acids: CASRDITYEQYF.

The rearrangement links TRBV6-5 to TRBJ1-1. The CDR3 covers 15 residues. Germline V gene lookup returns CDR1 MNHEY and CDR2 SVGAGI. The CDR3 sequence is CASSFGQAMNTEAFF.

The chain is built from TRBV4-1 and TRBJ1-1; TCRdb designates TRBD1, a call that cannot be tested without DNA. Germline CDR1 and CDR2: MGHRA and YSYEKL. There are 16 residues in the CDR3. The CDR3 reads CASSQRGAAPNTEAFF.

The CDR3 here is CASSRLAGAPSSYNEQFF. The chain couples TRBV6-6 to TRBJ2-1; the TRBD2 assignment by TCRdb is unverifiable without DNA. CDR3 length equals 18 residues. The germline gives CDR1 MNHNY, CDR2 SVGAGI (reference sequence).

V gene TRBV12-5 combines with J gene TRBJ2-7. The CDR3 consists of 11 residues. Germline CDR1 reads LGHNT; CDR2 reads FRNRAP. This chain's CDR3 is CASGLAYEQYF.

The chain employs TRBV7-9 and TRBJ2-5; TCRdb's D call, TRBD2, is unchecked because there is no DNA. The CDR3 loop spans 16 amino acids. Germline values: CDR1 SEHNR, CDR2 FQNEAQ (reference sequence). The CDR3: CASSLVGRDLRETQYF.

CDR3 in amino acids: CSAGDRASNQPQHF. The chain joins TRBV20-1 to TRBJ1-5; TCRdb indicates TRBD1, and absent DNA this call remains unverified. This CDR3 region has 14 residues. CDR1 and CDR2 (germline): DFQATT, SNEGSKA (reference sequence).

The chain links TRBV7-2 to TRBJ2-3; the D call from TCRdb, TRBD1, cannot be confirmed without DNA. The germline V gene has CDR1 SGHTA and CDR2 FQGNSA. The CDR3 runs to 14 residues. This CDR3 is CASSLAGPGHTQYF.

The rearrangement uses TRBV2 and TRBJ2-5; TCRdb gives TRBD2 as the D gene, but with no DNA this cannot be confirmed. The length of the CDR3 is 14 residues. Germline assignment: CDR1 SNHLY and CDR2 FYNNEI. CDR3 sequence: CAVGPSGREETQYF.

The chain employs TRBV7-9 and TRBJ1-1; the TCRdb D gene call, TRBD1, has no DNA to confirm it. Germline-derived CDR1 and CDR2 are SEHNR and FQNEAQ (reference sequence). CDR3 length equals 15 residues. The CDR3 spells CASSLPGGRNTEAFF.